These T cell receptor beta chains were read from a single sample in a study of T cell responses to AZD1222 COVID-19 vaccine. Sequenced by immunoSEQ multiplex PCR; TCRdb stores in-frame clones only, minus some. The sample comprises roughly 180,000 clones, about nine tenths of which are singletons, and about 1.9% rests with the top ten. The source material was peripheral blood, sampled 28 days after the second AZD1222 dose. The receptor source for this set is an adult who received the AZD1222 COVID-19 vaccine. Both conserved end residues are part of each CDR3. D genes are given only for firm matches. Where a row states a size, it is once, few, many or the class of an expanded clone; other rows omit it.

abundance: .; v_gene: TRBV5-1; j_gene: TRBJ1-4; d_gene: .; CDR3aa: CASRSGVVLATNEKLFF; CDR3nt: TGCGCCAGCAGATCAGGGGTCGTTCTTGCAACTAATGAAAAACTGTTTTTT
abundance: .; v_gene: TRBV13; j_gene: TRBJ1-2; d_gene: .; CDR3aa: CASSLEGVGFSGYTF; CDR3nt: TGTGCCAGCAGCTTAGAGGGAGTGGGGTTTTCTGGCTACACCTTC
abundance: once; v_gene: TRBV7-8; j_gene: TRBJ1-3; d_gene: .; CDR3aa: CASSPLGTGNTIYF; CDR3nt: TGTGCCAGCAGCCCCCTGGGAACTGGAAACACCATATATTTT
abundance: .; v_gene: TRBV4-2; j_gene: TRBJ1-1; d_gene: .; CDR3aa: CASSQDRSNTEAFF; CDR3nt: TGTGCCAGCAGCCAAGATCGGAGCAACACTGAAGCTTTCTTT
abundance: .; v_gene: TRBV18; j_gene: TRBJ1-4; d_gene: .; CDR3aa: CASSQGLNEKLFF; CDR3nt: TGTGCCAGCTCACAGGGCTTAAATGAAAAACTGTTTTTT
abundance: .; v_gene: TRBV6-6; j_gene: TRBJ2-7; d_gene: .; CDR3aa: CASSYPGTPFSEQYF; CDR3nt: TGTGCCAGCAGTTACCCAGGGACACCTTTCTCCGAGCAGTACTTC
abundance: .; v_gene: TRBV7-2; j_gene: TRBJ2-3; d_gene: .; CDR3aa: CASSLEWWEVGDTQYF; CDR3nt: TGTGCCAGCAGCTTAGAGTGGTGGGAGGTCGGGGATACGCAGTATTTT
abundance: once; v_gene: TRBV5-1; j_gene: TRBJ2-3; d_gene: .; CDR3aa: CASSLAGGYTDTQYF; CDR3nt: TGCGCCAGCAGCTTGGCCGGCGGGTACACAGATACGCAGTATTTT
abundance: .; v_gene: TRBV7-8; j_gene: TRBJ2-3; d_gene: .; CDR3aa: CASSLAGGTGSTDTQYF; CDR3nt: TGTGCCAGCAGCTTAGCGGGGGGGACAGGTAGCACAGATACGCAGTATTTT
abundance: .; v_gene: TRBV9; j_gene: TRBJ1-4; d_gene: TRBD1; CDR3aa: CASSVGTGINEKLFF; CDR3nt: TGTGCCAGCAGCGTAGGGACAGGGATTAATGAAAAACTGTTTTTT
abundance: .; v_gene: TRBV9; j_gene: TRBJ2-3; d_gene: .; CDR3aa: CASSVAGVTSTDTQYF; CDR3nt: TGTGCCAGCAGCGTGGCAGGGGTTACTAGCACAGATACGCAGTATTTT
abundance: .; v_gene: TRBV4-3; j_gene: TRBJ2-2; d_gene: .; CDR3aa: CARSQPGGGGANTGELFF; CDR3nt: TGCGCCCGCAGCCAGCCGGGGGGCGGGGGCGCAAACACCGGGGAGCTGTTTTTT
abundance: .; v_gene: TRBV7-9; j_gene: TRBJ2-3; d_gene: TRBD1; CDR3aa: CASSLGGTGGEDTQYF; CDR3nt: TGTGCCAGCAGCTTAGGGGGGACAGGGGGCGAAGATACGCAGTATTTT
abundance: .; v_gene: TRBV10-1; j_gene: TRBJ2-5; d_gene: .; CDR3aa: CASGEGVGTQYF; CDR3nt: TGCGCCAGCGGAGAGGGGGTAGGGACCCAGTACTTC
abundance: once; v_gene: TRBV24-1; j_gene: TRBJ2-7; d_gene: .; CDR3aa: CATSDAFTGRNYEQYF; CDR3nt: TGTGCCACCAGTGACGCCTTCACGGGACGAAACTACGAGCAGTACTTC
abundance: .; v_gene: TRBV27; j_gene: TRBJ2-2; d_gene: .; CDR3aa: CASRKGQNTGELFF; CDR3nt: TGTGCCAGCAGGAAAGGACAGAACACCGGGGAGCTGTTTTTT
abundance: .; v_gene: TRBV19; j_gene: TRBJ2-3; d_gene: TRBD1; CDR3aa: CASSPQRDRGTDTQYF; CDR3nt: TGTGCCAGTAGTCCCCAGAGAGACAGGGGGACAGATACGCAGTATTTT
abundance: once; v_gene: TRBV5-1; j_gene: TRBJ2-1; d_gene: TRBD2; CDR3aa: CASRSSGSSINNEQFF; CDR3nt: TGCGCCAGCCGGTCTAGCGGGAGTTCAATCAACAATGAGCAGTTCTTC
abundance: .; v_gene: TRBV7-9; j_gene: TRBJ1-4; d_gene: .; CDR3aa: CASSLGVGSEKLFF; CDR3nt: TGTGCCAGCAGCTTAGGGGTCGGGAGTGAAAAACTGTTTTTT
abundance: .; v_gene: TRBV4-3; j_gene: TRBJ2-1; d_gene: .; CDR3aa: CASSQVGGEQFF; CDR3nt: TGCGCCAGCAGCCAAGTGGGCGGTGAGCAGTTCTTC
abundance: .; v_gene: TRBV5-6; j_gene: TRBJ2-7; d_gene: .; CDR3aa: CASSPGHRYEQYF; CDR3nt: TGTGCCAGCAGCCCGGGACACCGTTACGAGCAGTACTTC
abundance: .; v_gene: TRBV28; j_gene: TRBJ1-2; d_gene: .; CDR3aa: CASSLSKPAGYTF; CDR3nt: TGTGCCAGCAGTCTTTCTAAGCCGGCTGGCTACACCTTC
abundance: .; v_gene: TRBV5-6; j_gene: TRBJ1-4; d_gene: .; CDR3aa: CASSSLGEGGVEKLFF; CDR3nt: TGTGCCAGCAGCTCCCTGGGGGAGGGTGGAGTCGAAAAACTGTTTTTT
abundance: .; v_gene: TRBV5-4; j_gene: TRBJ1-1; d_gene: TRBD1; CDR3aa: CASSFAGGRRAEAFF; CDR3nt: TGTGCCAGCAGCTTCGCAGGGGGTCGTCGCGCTGAAGCTTTCTTT
abundance: few; v_gene: TRBV3-1/TRBV3-2; j_gene: TRBJ2-5; d_gene: .; CDR3aa: CASSQVPTSFETQYF; CDR3nt: TGTGCCAGCAGCCAAGTCCCCACTAGCTTTGAGACCCAGTACTTC
abundance: .; v_gene: TRBV28; j_gene: TRBJ2-7; d_gene: .; CDR3aa: CASQPQGLSYEQYF; CDR3nt: TGTGCCAGTCAACCCCAGGGGCTCTCCTACGAGCAGTACTTC
abundance: .; v_gene: TRBV5-1; j_gene: TRBJ1-4; d_gene: .; CDR3aa: CASRLTEKLFF; CDR3nt: TGCGCCAGCAGACTTACTGAAAAACTGTTTTTT
abundance: .; v_gene: TRBV27; j_gene: TRBJ2-6; d_gene: .; CDR3aa: CASSPPSGANVLTF; CDR3nt: TGTGCCAGCAGTCCCCCCTCTGGGGCCAACGTCCTGACTTTC
abundance: .; v_gene: TRBV5-1; j_gene: TRBJ1-3; d_gene: TRBD1; CDR3aa: CASSPQGSSGNTIYF; CDR3nt: TGCGCCAGCAGCCCACAGGGGAGCTCTGGAAACACCATATATTTT
abundance: .; v_gene: TRBV27; j_gene: TRBJ1-5; d_gene: .; CDR3aa: CASSSIDSNQPQHF; CDR3nt: TGTGCCAGCAGTTCCATAGACAGCAATCAGCCCCAGCATTTT
abundance: .; v_gene: TRBV2; j_gene: TRBJ1-2; d_gene: .; CDR3aa: CASSTGAPGGTYTF; CDR3nt: TGTGCCAGCAGTACGGGGGCGCCCGGGGGGACCTACACCTTC
abundance: .; v_gene: TRBV28; j_gene: TRBJ2-7; d_gene: .; CDR3aa: CASSPWRQTYEQYF; CDR3nt: TGTGCCAGCAGCCCCTGGCGACAGACCTACGAGCAGTACTTC
abundance: .; v_gene: TRBV12-3/TRBV12-4; j_gene: TRBJ1-2; d_gene: .; CDR3aa: CASSLGGGYTF; CDR3nt: TGTGCCAGCAGTTTGGGGGGCGGCTACACCTTC
abundance: .; v_gene: TRBV25-1; j_gene: TRBJ2-1; d_gene: .; CDR3aa: CASSEYRRYNEQFF; CDR3nt: TGTGCCAGCAGTGAATATCGCAGGTACAATGAGCAGTTCTTC
abundance: few; v_gene: TRBV12-3/TRBV12-4; j_gene: TRBJ1-1; d_gene: .; CDR3aa: CASSLPPAAEAFF; CDR3nt: TGTGCCAGCAGTTTACCCCCGGCCGCTGAAGCTTTCTTT
abundance: once; v_gene: TRBV6-5; j_gene: TRBJ1-5; d_gene: .; CDR3aa: CASSLSPGFQPQHF; CDR3nt: TGTGCCAGCAGTCTGTCCCCGGGGTTTCAGCCCCAGCATTTT
abundance: few; v_gene: TRBV3-1/TRBV3-2; j_gene: TRBJ1-2; d_gene: TRBD1; CDR3aa: CASSQGGGGRDYGYTF; CDR3nt: TGTGCCAGCAGCCAAGGGGGAGGGGGCAGAGACTATGGCTACACCTTC
abundance: few; v_gene: TRBV6-5; j_gene: TRBJ2-3; d_gene: TRBD1; CDR3aa: CASSLRDRATDTQYF; CDR3nt: TGTGCCAGCAGTCTACGGGACAGGGCAACAGATACGCAGTATTTT
abundance: .; v_gene: TRBV21-1; j_gene: TRBJ1-5; d_gene: .; CDR3aa: CASSKGGQVFNQPQHF; CDR3nt: TGTGCCAGCAGCAAAGGTGGACAGGTGTTCAATCAGCCCCAGCATTTT
abundance: .; v_gene: TRBV3-1/TRBV3-2; j_gene: TRBJ2-1; d_gene: .; CDR3aa: CASSPDIVGLRYNEQFF; CDR3nt: TGTGCCAGCAGCCCGGATATTGTGGGGCTTAGGTACAATGAGCAGTTCTTC
abundance: .; v_gene: TRBV30; j_gene: TRBJ1-1; d_gene: .; CDR3aa: CASTLLAGVEAFF; CDR3nt: TGTGCCTCTACATTATTGGCGGGGGTTGAAGCTTTCTTT
abundance: .; v_gene: TRBV6-6; j_gene: TRBJ2-6; d_gene: TRBD1; CDR3aa: CASSRGTVLPGANVLTF; CDR3nt: TGTGCCAGCAGTCGAGGGACAGTTCTACCTGGGGCCAACGTCCTGACTTTC
abundance: .; v_gene: TRBV19; j_gene: TRBJ1-2; d_gene: .; CDR3aa: CASGGGYTF; CDR3nt: TGTGCCAGCGGAGGGGGCTACACCTTC
abundance: .; v_gene: TRBV28; j_gene: TRBJ2-3; d_gene: TRBD2; CDR3aa: CASLSSGITDTQYF; CDR3nt: TGTGCCAGCCTTTCTAGCGGGATCACAGATACGCAGTATTTT
abundance: .; v_gene: TRBV2; j_gene: TRBJ2-1; d_gene: .; CDR3aa: CASTNSPEQFF; CDR3nt: TGTGCCAGCACTAACTCCCCTGAGCAGTTCTTC
abundance: .; v_gene: TRBV3-1/TRBV3-2; j_gene: TRBJ1-1; d_gene: TRBD1; CDR3aa: CASSGRDRNTEAFF; CDR3nt: TGTGCCAGCAGCGGTCGGGACAGGAACACTGAAGCTTTCTTT
abundance: .; v_gene: TRBV14; j_gene: TRBJ2-1; d_gene: TRBD2; CDR3aa: CASSQIAGASSYNEQFF; CDR3nt: TGTGCCAGCAGCCAAATAGCGGGGGCGAGCTCCTACAATGAGCAGTTCTTC
abundance: .; v_gene: TRBV7-9; j_gene: TRBJ2-7; d_gene: .; CDR3aa: CASSGGSQAYEQYF; CDR3nt: TGTGCCAGCAGCGGGGGGTCACAGGCCTACGAGCAGTACTTC
abundance: .; v_gene: TRBV21-1; j_gene: TRBJ1-6; d_gene: .; CDR3aa: CASSPQGRRGYSPLHF; CDR3nt: TGTGCCAGCAGCCCCCAGGGGAGGAGGGGATATTCACCCCTCCACTTT
abundance: .; v_gene: TRBV7-9; j_gene: TRBJ1-5; d_gene: TRBD1; CDR3aa: CASSSQGGDQPQHF; CDR3nt: TGTGCCAGCAGCTCACAGGGGGGAGATCAGCCCCAGCATTTT
abundance: .; v_gene: TRBV7-9; j_gene: TRBJ2-5; d_gene: .; CDR3aa: CASTPQGVETQYF; CDR3nt: TGTGCCAGCACCCCACAGGGAGTAGAGACCCAGTACTTC
abundance: .; v_gene: TRBV18; j_gene: TRBJ2-7; d_gene: .; CDR3aa: CASSLNYLRQAGSYEQYF; CDR3nt: TGTGCCAGCTCCCTTAACTACTTGAGACAGGCCGGCTCCTACGAGCAGTACTTC
abundance: many; v_gene: TRBV4-1; j_gene: TRBJ1-5; d_gene: TRBD1; CDR3aa: CASSQGEQGEGQPQHF; CDR3nt: TGCGCCAGCAGCCAAGGGGAACAGGGGGAGGGTCAGCCCCAGCATTTT
abundance: .; v_gene: TRBV6-5; j_gene: TRBJ2-5; d_gene: .; CDR3aa: CASSYSKLGGETQYF; CDR3nt: TGTGCCAGCAGTTACTCGAAATTGGGTGGAGAGACCCAGTACTTC